Listed here is a single TCR beta chain. Its antigen is as yet unknown. This record belongs to a study of T cell repertoires in cytomegalovirus infection. For the study at large: Indications of both CMV infection and matching HLA type were provided by public TCR beta signatures. Study outcomes and limitations: Using cumulative public TCR beta family frequency, the authors identified those who carried CMV together with the relevant HLA. Clonotype analysis showed dominance of the ex vivo response by HLA-C-restricted CMV-specific TCR beta clonotypes.

TCRdb reprocessed the reads with MiXCR, giving one entry per CDR3 protein. This table has 400,000 or so distinct CDR3 sequences, 15% to 20% appearing once. The sequence derives from a human donor in good health (CMV status not recorded). Some clones in this sample may be carry-over from other donors' samples. Sequenced sample: PBMCs.

The CDR3 sequence: CASKLTRITQYF. The CDR3 nucleotides read TGTGCCAGCAAACTCACTCGGATAACGCAGTATTTT. This sequence joins TRBV12-3 or TRBV12-4 and TRBJ2-3; no firm D call. V was clipped by 7 bases and J by 9 bases, with 14 bases between them. This CDR3 region has 12 residues.